This T cell receptor beta chain was identified during a study of vaccination and CD4 T cells after COVID-19. Study-wide context: Convalescent cases consisted of six males and four females, of whom two were Hispanic.

The CDR3 is 14 amino acids. CDR1 and CDR2 (germline): SEHNR, FQNEAQ (reference sequence). Trimming shortened V by 7 bases and J by 2 bases, and 14 bases separated the two germline ends. Only a few counts were recorded for this clonotype. Its antigen is not identified. Cultured CD4+ T cell DNA underwent sequencing with the Oncomine TCR Beta short-read assay. TCRdb fed the PCR reads into MiXCR, producing one record per CDR3 protein. Of 12,000 or so distinct CDR3 sequences listed, about 29% are singletons. General study results and limits: Median SARS-CoV-2-reactive clonotypes rose from around 19 to 38, not significantly.

As to treatment: roughly 11-day PBMC culture with coronavirus spike peptide pools or control peptides (ViraFEST assay). Sequences were obtained from cultured CD4+ T cells from blood. The chain links TRBV7-9 to TRBJ2-5; D might be TRBD2 (5 bases). The receptor was derived from a human donor with COVID-19. The CDR3 DNA reads as TGTGCCAGCACCTCCCTGACGGGGCAAGAGACCCAGTACTTC. Translation: CASTSLTGQETQYF.